Listed here are 31 T cell receptor beta chains from one sample, sequenced in a study of blood T cells in healthy people across ages. Alongside a J-beta primer mix, a sample-barcoded 5' primer served in a second PCR lasting about 7 to 11 cycles. TCRdb itself ran the 5' RACE reads through MiXCR, one entry per CDR3 protein. In the table there are more than 800,000 distinct CDR3 sequences, under 35% of which are singletons. Material: blood. The receptor source for this set is a woman older than 75 in good health.

The sample holds many counts of this clonotype. J is TRBJ2-7 and V is TRBV5-4, with 7 bases identical to TRBD1. Per germline, CDR1 SGHNT and CDR2 YYREEE (reference sequence). The CDR3 is made up of 14 amino acids. The J segment lost 4 bases and the V segment lost 2 bases, leaving 6 bases of the junction unmatched. The CDR3 reads CASSLNRGKYEQYF. CDR3 sequence (DNA): TGTGCCAGCAGCTTAAACAGGGGCAAGTACGAGCAGTACTTC.

The table lists this clonotype with many counts. The J gene is TRBJ1-5, the V gene TRBV7-2; D not certain. The V gene lost 1 base and the J gene lost 6 bases, with 13 bases spanning the gap. The CDR3 contains 15 residues. Germline values: CDR1 SGHTA, CDR2 FQGNSA. CDR3 nucleotides: TGTGCCAGCAGCTTAGGTCCCGGGTCGGGTCAGCCCCAGCATTTT. As protein: CASSLGPGSGQPQHF.

With respect to this clonotype: Since a much larger clone is just one base distant, this may be a read error. The chain joins TRBV6-2 or TRBV6-3 to TRBJ2-1; D perhaps matches TRBD1 (6 bases). V was trimmed by 4 bases and J by 15 bases, leaving 16 bases between them. The CDR3 length is 12 residues. CDR1 and CDR2 from the germline V gene are MNHEY and SVGEGT. The CDR3 DNA sequence: TGTGCCAGCAGTTCCAGGGGACGCCGGCGGTTCTTC. Encoded protein: CASSSRGRRRFF.

This clonotype was found many times. This sequence joins TRBV4-3 and TRBJ1-4; D remains unclear. The CDR3 runs 14 residues. V lost 2 bases, J lost 1 base, and 5 bases lay in between. CDR1 is LGHNA and CDR2 is YSLEER in the germline V gene. CDR3 nucleotide sequence: TGCGCCAGCAGCCAAAAGGGAACTAATGAAAAACTGTTTTTT. It yields the protein CASSQKGTNEKLFF.

Remarks on this clonotype: A much larger clone lies one base from this, so it may be a read error. The J gene is TRBJ1-2, the V gene TRBV12-3 or TRBV12-4; perhaps TRBD1 as D (6 bases). This CDR3 comprises 13 residues. CDR3 in DNA: TGTGCCAGCAGTTTTGCCAGGGGCTATGGCTGCACCTTC. Its translation: CASSFARGYGCTF.

This clonotype was counted ten times or more. The chain employs TRBV20-1 and TRBJ2-7; 7 nucleotides match TRBD1. CDR3 length: 13 residues. J was trimmed by 3 bases and V by 3 bases; bases with no gene match: 5. Germline CDR1 and CDR2: DFQATT and SNEGSKA (reference sequence). The CDR3 DNA reads TGCAGTGCTAGGGACAGGATACACTACGAGCAGTACTTC. Translated: CSARDRIHYEQYF.

The chain links TRBV6-1 to TRBJ2-7; 8 positions agree with TRBD1. This CDR3 has 15 amino acids. Germline V gives CDR1 MNHNS, CDR2 SASEGT. V lost 1 base and J lost 2; bases outside the gene matches: 4. The CDR3 reads CASSEGQGYPYEQYF. CDR3 nucleotides: TGTGCCAGCAGTGAAGGACAGGGGTACCCCTACGAGCAGTACTTC.

This clonotype showed up just once. A clone one base away is much larger, so this may be a read error. CDR3 nucleotides: TGCAGTGCTAGTGAGGAAGGGAGCGGGGGGCCGTACCTCTACGAGCAGTACTTC. Translated: CSASEEGSGGPYLYEQYF. This chain uses TRBV20-1 with TRBJ2-7; the match to TRBD2 covers 9 bases. Per germline, CDR1 DFQATT and CDR2 SNEGSKA (reference sequence). The CDR3 runs 18 residues. V gave up 3 bases and J gave up 3 bases; unmatched junction bases: 18.

V usage is TRBV27 and J usage is TRBJ2-7, with D possibly matching TRBD2 (6 bases). Germline V CDR1 and CDR2: MNHEY, SMNVEV (reference sequence). The length of the CDR3 is 15 residues. Trimming took 9 bases from V and 2 from J, leaving 20 bases between them. CDR3 nucleotide sequence: TGTGCCAGTTGGACGGTCGGGGAGGCGACCTACGAGCAGTACTTC. Encoded protein: CASWTVGEATYEQYF.

This clonotype was seen more than once but under ten times. V usage is TRBV5-1 and J usage is TRBJ1-6; D is unclear. V dropped 4 bases and J dropped 8 bases, with 16 bases sitting between them. The germline CDR1 and CDR2 sequences are SGHRS and YFSETQ. The CDR3 is 15 amino acids. Here the CDR3 reads CASSQALALYSPLHF. The CDR3 DNA reads TGCGCCAGCAGCCAAGCGCTTGCTCTCTATTCACCCCTCCACTTT.

The CDR3 loop reads CASSQETLGGTYGYTF. CDR3 coding DNA: TGCGCCAGCAGCCAAGAAACCCTCGGCGGAACTTATGGCTACACCTTC. The chain recombines TRBV4-1 with TRBJ1-2, with D hard to call. This CDR3 contains 16 residues. Trimming pared 0 bases from V and 5 bases from J, leaving 16 bases between. CDR1 is MGHRA, CDR2 YSYEKL, per germline.

V usage is TRBV11-2 and J usage is TRBJ2-7; D possibly corresponds to TRBD1 (6 bases). Germline CDR1 is SGHAT and CDR2 is FQNNGV. CDR3 length equals 15 residues. V was pared by 1 base and J by 7 bases, with 17 bases between. The CDR3 coding sequence is TGTGCCAGCAGCTTAGGCACAGGGCCCTCCCAGGAGCAGTACTTC. This gives the protein CASSLGTGPSQEQYF.

V usage is TRBV5-1 and J usage is TRBJ1-2; a possible D gene is TRBD1 (6 bases). Germline V lookup: CDR1 SGHRS, CDR2 YFSETQ. Trimming took off 1 base at V and 6 bases at J, with 13 bases between the two ends. The CDR3 sequence is 14 residues long. This CDR3 is CASSLSGAQDGYTF. The CDR3 DNA sequence: TGCGCCAGCAGCTTGTCAGGGGCCCAGGATGGCTACACCTTC.

The chain employs TRBV20-1 and TRBJ1-5, with D maybe TRBD1 (5 bases). Per the germline V gene, CDR1 is DFQATT and CDR2 is SNEGSKA (reference sequence). V was pared by 3 bases and J by 1 base, with 13 bases between. The CDR3 contains 15 residues. CDR3 in amino acids: CSASARTSSNQPQHF. CDR3 nucleotides: TGCAGTGCTAGCGCCAGGACATCCAGCAATCAGCCCCAGCATTTT.

V gene TRBV20-1 combines with J gene TRBJ1-1; 7 bases agree with TRBD1. Germline loops: CDR1 DFQATT, CDR2 SNEGSKA (reference sequence). V trimming: 1 base; J trimming: 1 base; junction bases outside the gene matches: 9. The CDR3 sequence is 16 residues long. The CDR3: CSARGGTASQNTEAFF. The CDR3 nucleotides read TGCAGTGCTAGAGGTGGGACAGCTTCTCAGAACACTGAAGCTTTCTTT.

A word on this clonotype: An end of the junction differs from the germline gene, which may be a read error. The chain couples TRBV27 to TRBJ2-2; 11 bases line up with TRBD1. The length of the CDR3 is 16 residues. CDR1 is MNHEY, CDR2 SMNVEV, per germline (reference sequence). As DNA, the CDR3 is TGTGCCAGCAGTTTATGGGGGACAGGGGGGACCGGGGAGCGGTTTTTT. Translating gives CASSLWGTGGTGERFF.

A word on this clonotype: One base away lies a much larger clone, so this may be a sequencing read error. V is TRBV7-9 and J is TRBJ2-1; D may be TRBD1 (5 bases). The germline V and J ends were trimmed by 4 bases and 10 bases, with 14 bases remaining between them. The CDR3 covers 13 residues. From germline, CDR1 is SEHNR and CDR2 FQNEAQ (reference sequence). The CDR3 DNA reads as TGTGCCAGCAGCTCATCCTCATGGGGCGAGCAGTTCTTC. It is translated as CASSSSSWGEQFF.

This clonotype was counted at least ten times. This chain connects TRBV7-2 to TRBJ2-5; 9 nucleotides agree with TRBD2. Germline V gene sequence: CDR1 SGHTA, CDR2 FQGNSA. V lost 5 bases, J lost 1 base, and 11 bases stayed unmatched. The CDR3 sequence is 17 residues long. Here the CDR3 DNA reads TGTGCCAGCAGCCTCAGGCGACGAGCGGGGGGCCAAGAGACCCAGTACTTC. Its translation: CASSLRRRAGGQETQYF.

This clonotype was counted ten times or more. This chain joins TRBV28 and TRBJ2-7; D unclear. The V gene lost 6 bases and the J gene lost 0 bases, with 12 bases spanning the gap. Germline assignment: CDR1 MDHEN and CDR2 SYDVKM. The CDR3 totals 14 residues. The CDR3 DNA is TGTGCCAGCAGCGATATCCTCACCTCCTACGAGCAGTACTTC. Translation: CASSDILTSYEQYF.

This clonotype has a handful of counts. Since a much larger clone is just one base distant, this may be a read error. For the CDR3, the DNA is TGTGCCACCAGCAGAGATCAGGACGGCTACGAGCAGTACTTC. Protein: CATSRDQDGYEQYF. V gene TRBV15 combines with J gene TRBJ2-5; no definite D call. The end of the DNA aligns better with TRBJ2-7, so the J call may be wrong. The CDR3 is 14 amino acids. Germline V gene data show CDR1 as LNHNV and CDR2 as YYDKDF (reference sequence).

The rearrangement links TRBV9 to TRBJ2-2; no definite D call. CDR3 length: 15 amino acids. Germline V CDR1 and CDR2: SGDLS, YYNGEE. The V end lost 4 bases, the J end lost 0 bases, and 10 bases lay between the germline ends. CDR3 nucleotides: TGTGCCAGCAGCCCAAGTGCCTCGAACACCGGGGAGCTGTTTTTT. As protein: CASSPSASNTGELFF.

The chain is built from TRBV12-3 or TRBV12-4 and TRBJ2-3; 10 nucleotides align to TRBD2. J was trimmed by 15 bases and V by 5 bases; bases with no gene match: 17. The CDR3 contains 15 residues. The DNA for the CDR3 is TGTGCCAGCAGTCCTAGCGGGGGACACACAGATGCGGAATATTTT. It translates to CASSPSGGHTDAEYF.

The chain employs TRBV7-8 and TRBJ1-1; maybe TRBD1 (5 bases). In germline, CDR1 is SGHVS, CDR2 FQNEAQ. The V end was cut by 3 bases, the J end by 4 bases, with 12 bases between. The length of the CDR3 is 14 residues. CDR3 sequence: CASSLKGRGTEAFF. The CDR3, as DNA: TGTGCCAGCAGCTTGAAGGGACGGGGCACTGAAGCTTTCTTT. Looking up the rest from reference TRBV7-8 and TRBJ1-1 gives the full variable domain: GAGVSQSPRYKVAKRGQDVALRCDPISGHVSLFWYQQALGQGPEFLTYFQNEAQLDKSGLPSDRFFAERPEGSVSTLKIQRTQQEDSAVYLCASSLKGRGTEAFFGQGTRLTVV.

To note about this clonotype: This could be a read error, since a much larger clone is one nucleotide away. The chain has TRBV28 and TRBJ1-2, with D maybe TRBD1 (6 bases). Trimming removed 8 bases at V and 4 bases at J, with 26 bases between. Germline CDR1 and CDR2: MDHEN and SYDVKM. The CDR3 has 17 residues. Here the CDR3 reads CASLNPKSGGRAYGYTF. Here the CDR3 DNA reads TGTGCCAGCTTAAACCCGAAGAGCGGGGGGCGCGCCTATGGCTACACCTTC.

This clonotype was observed at least ten times. The chain is built from TRBV28 and TRBJ2-3; 13 nucleotides match TRBD2. CDR1 and CDR2 from the germline V gene are MDHEN and SYDVKM. This CDR3 spans 15 amino acids. Trimming at V came to 6 bases and at J to 12 bases, leaving 12 bases not matched to a gene. The CDR3 reads CASSHDGTSGENQYF. The CDR3, as DNA: TGTGCCAGCAGCCACGATGGGACTAGCGGGGAGAACCAGTATTTT. Combining the CDR3 with reference TRBV28 and TRBJ2-3 gives the whole variable domain DVKVTQSSRYLVKRTGEKVFLECVQDMDHENMFWYRQDPGLGLRLIYFSYDVKMKEKGDIPEGYSVSREKKERFSLILESASTNQTSMYLCASSHDGTSGENQYFGPGTRLTVL.

This clonotype was counted many times. This rearrangement joins TRBV7-9 to TRBJ2-6; unclear D gene. The CDR3 runs to 14 residues. Per the germline V gene, CDR1 is SEHNR and CDR2 is FQNEAQ (reference sequence). V was shortened by 3 bases and J by 2 bases, with 5 bases between the two germline ends. The CDR3 protein is CASSFFTGANVLTF. The CDR3 bases are TGTGCCAGCAGCTTCTTTACTGGGGCCAACGTCCTGACTTTC.

The sample holds many counts of this clonotype. The chain links TRBV7-2 to TRBJ2-3; possible D gene TRBD2, 7 bases. The CDR3 runs to 13 residues. Looked up from germline, CDR1 is SGHTA and CDR2 is FQGNSA. Deletions cut 10 bases from V and 4 bases from J, with 15 bases between. CDR3 DNA sequence: TGTGCCACAGAGGGGGGGGGATCAGATACGCAGTATTTT. Protein product: CATEGGGSDTQYF. The whole variable domain, filled in from reference TRBV7-2 and TRBJ2-3, reads GAGVSQSPSNKVTEKGKDVELRCDPISGHTALYWYRQSLGQGLEFLIYFQGNSAPDKSGLPSDRFSAERTGGSVSTLTIQRTQQEDSAVYLCATEGGGSDTQYFGPGTRLTVL.

This clonotype came up many times. CDR3 sequence reads: CASSSLGQNYGYTF. CDR3 nucleotides: TGCGCCAGCAGCTCTCTGGGACAGAACTATGGCTACACCTTC. The rearrangement links TRBV5-1 to TRBJ1-2; 7 bases match TRBD1. The J segment lost 2 bases and the V segment lost 3 bases, leaving 4 bases of the junction unmatched. CDR3 length: 14 amino acids. Germline V gene sequence: CDR1 SGHRS, CDR2 YFSETQ. Full variable domain (remainder filled in from reference TRBV5-1 and TRBJ1-2): KAGVTQTPRYLIKTRGQQVTLSCSPISGHRSVSWYQQTPGQGLQFLFEYFSETQRNKGNFPGRFSGRQFSNSRSEMNVSTLELGDSALYLCASSSLGQNYGYTFGSGTRLTVV.

This clonotype was counted many times. The genes are TRBV7-9 and TRBJ2-2, with 7 nucleotides matching TRBD1. The CDR3 is made up of 14 amino acids. Unmatched junction bases numbered 4, after V lost 5 bases and J lost 4 bases. CDR1 and CDR2 (germline): SEHNR, FQNEAQ (reference sequence). This CDR3 reads CASSLGQRTGELFF. In DNA form, the CDR3 reads TGTGCCAGCAGCCTGGGACAGCGCACCGGGGAGCTGTTTTTT.

The CDR3 region has the DNA TGCAGTGCCCCGGGACAGTCTTTCGAGCAGTACTTC. Amino acids: CSAPGQSFEQYF. The chain couples TRBV20-1 to TRBJ2-7, with 7 nucleotides matching TRBD1. Losses at the gene ends were 6 bases for V and 6 bases for J; bases not matched to a gene: 8. Germline CDR1 and CDR2: DFQATT and SNEGSKA (reference sequence). CDR3 size: 12 residues.

The CDR3 region is CASSRAGGGANEQYF. CDR3 sequence (DNA): TGTGCCAGCAGCCGGGCAGGCGGGGGGGCCAATGAGCAGTACTTC. V usage is TRBV11-2 and J usage is TRBJ2-5; 9 nucleotides match TRBD2. V was pared by 5 bases and J by 11 bases, with 15 bases of the junction left unmatched. The V gene's germline CDR1 is SGHAT and CDR2 FQNNGV. The CDR3 length is 15 residues.